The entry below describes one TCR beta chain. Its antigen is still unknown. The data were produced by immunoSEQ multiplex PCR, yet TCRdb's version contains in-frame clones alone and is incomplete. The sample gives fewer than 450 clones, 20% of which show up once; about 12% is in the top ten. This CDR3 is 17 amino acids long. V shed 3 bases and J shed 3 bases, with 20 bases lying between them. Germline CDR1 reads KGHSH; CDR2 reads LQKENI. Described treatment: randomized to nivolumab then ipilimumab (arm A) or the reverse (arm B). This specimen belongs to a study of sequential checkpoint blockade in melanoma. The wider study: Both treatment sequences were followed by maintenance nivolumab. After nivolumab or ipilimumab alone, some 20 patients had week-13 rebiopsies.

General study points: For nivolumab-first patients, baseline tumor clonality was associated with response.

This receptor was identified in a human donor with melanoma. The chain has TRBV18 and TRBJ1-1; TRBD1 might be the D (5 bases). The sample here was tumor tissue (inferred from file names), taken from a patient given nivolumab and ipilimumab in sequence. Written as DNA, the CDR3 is TGTGCCAGCTCACCGGTCGTTGGGAGGGGCCTCGACACTGAAGCTTTCTTT. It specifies CASSPVVGRGLDTEAFF.